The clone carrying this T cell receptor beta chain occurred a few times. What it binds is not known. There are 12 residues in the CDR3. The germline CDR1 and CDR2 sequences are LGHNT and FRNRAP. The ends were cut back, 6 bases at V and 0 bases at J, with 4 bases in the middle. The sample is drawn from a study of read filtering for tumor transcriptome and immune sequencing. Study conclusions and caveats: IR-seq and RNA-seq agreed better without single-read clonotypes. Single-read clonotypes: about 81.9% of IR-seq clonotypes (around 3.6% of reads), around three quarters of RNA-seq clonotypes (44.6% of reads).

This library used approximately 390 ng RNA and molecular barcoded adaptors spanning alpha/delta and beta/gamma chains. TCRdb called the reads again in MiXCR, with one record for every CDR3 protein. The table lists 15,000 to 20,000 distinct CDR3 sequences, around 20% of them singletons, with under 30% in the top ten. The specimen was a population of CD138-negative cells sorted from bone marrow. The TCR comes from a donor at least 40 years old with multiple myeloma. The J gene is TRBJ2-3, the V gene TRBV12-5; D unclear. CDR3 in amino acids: CASGWSTDTQYF. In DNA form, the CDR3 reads TGTGCTAGTGGCTGGAGCACAGATACGCAGTATTTT.